This T cell receptor (beta chain) was identified in a study of blood T cell repertoires in COVID-19. In the study overall: In each case, the material was cDNA or gDNA derived from T cells, B-cell-depleted T cells, or PBMCs.

Original processing notes: The authors estimated nucleated cell counts from reference gene primer amplification. Sequencing used immunoSEQ multiplex PCR; TCRdb keeps in-frame clones, though not all of them. For V, J and clone size, that table is used; D and trimming come from the DNA. This sample has 90,000 to 120,000 clones, with around 88% found just once. CDR1 KGHSH and CDR2 LQKENI come from the germline V gene. V was cut by 4 bases and J by 4 bases, with 13 bases left in between. The CDR3 runs 14 residues. Sample: peripheral blood. The rearrangement joins TRBV18 to TRBJ2-5, with D tentatively TRBD1 (7 bases). The source of this sequence is a man in his fifties or sixties with active or convalescent COVID-19. The CDR3 coding sequence is TGTGCCAGCTCACTGAACAGGGGAGGAGAGACCCAGTACTTC. Protein product: CASSLNRGGETQYF. Combining the CDR3 with reference TRBV18 and TRBJ2-5 gives the whole variable domain NAGVMQNPRHLVRRRGQEARLRCSPMKGHSHVYWYRQLPEEGLKFMVYLQKENIIDESGMPKERFSAEFPKEGPSILRIQQVVRGDSAAYFCASSLNRGGETQYFGPGTRLLVL.